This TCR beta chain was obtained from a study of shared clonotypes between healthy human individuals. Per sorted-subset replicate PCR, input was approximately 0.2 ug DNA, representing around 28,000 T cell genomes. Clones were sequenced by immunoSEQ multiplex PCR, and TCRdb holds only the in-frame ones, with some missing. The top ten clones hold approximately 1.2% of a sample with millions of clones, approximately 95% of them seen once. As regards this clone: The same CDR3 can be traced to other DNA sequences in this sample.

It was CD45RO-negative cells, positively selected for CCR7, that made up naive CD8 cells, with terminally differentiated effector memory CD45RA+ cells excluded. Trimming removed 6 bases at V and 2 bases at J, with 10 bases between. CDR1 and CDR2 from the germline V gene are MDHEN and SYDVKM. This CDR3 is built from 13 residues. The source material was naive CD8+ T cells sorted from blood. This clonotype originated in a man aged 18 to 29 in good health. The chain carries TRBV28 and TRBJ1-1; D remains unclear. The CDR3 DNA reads TGTGCCAGCAGCCCCGGGAGAAACACTGAAGCTTTCTTT. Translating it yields CASSPGRNTEAFF.